This T cell receptor (beta chain) was observed in a study of OX40 agonist ivuxolimab in advanced cancers. The wider study: The dose-escalation cohort had hepatocellular carcinoma, melanoma, renal cell or head and neck cancer. Treatment received earlier with anti-PD-1, anti-PD-L1 or anti-CTLA-4 agents was allowed, and 40% had some.

For this clone: Its antigen remains unknown.

Only in-frame clones appear in the TCRdb table, and some are missing; sequencing was by immunoSEQ multiplex PCR. Among about 75,000 clones listed, approximately 90% were seen once. Findings and caveats of the study: The CD4+ and CD8+ T cells in the blood had expanded clonally by week 6 at 0.1 to 3.0 mg/kg.

With 4 bases removed from V and 8 bases from J, the gap between germline ends came to 17 bases. CDR1 and CDR2 from the germline V gene are SGHNT and YENEEA. The CDR3 covers 14 residues. The TCR comes from an adult with an advanced solid tumor such as melanoma, head and neck, liver or kidney cancer. The genes are TRBV11-3 and TRBJ1-2; D gene unclear. Specimen: CD4+ or CD8+ T cells sorted from blood, collected in a trial of the OX40 agonist ivuxolimab. The DNA of the CDR3 is TGTGCCAGCAGCTCGCATAGGAAGGGTAGGGGCTACACCTTC. It codes for CASSSHRKGRGYTF.